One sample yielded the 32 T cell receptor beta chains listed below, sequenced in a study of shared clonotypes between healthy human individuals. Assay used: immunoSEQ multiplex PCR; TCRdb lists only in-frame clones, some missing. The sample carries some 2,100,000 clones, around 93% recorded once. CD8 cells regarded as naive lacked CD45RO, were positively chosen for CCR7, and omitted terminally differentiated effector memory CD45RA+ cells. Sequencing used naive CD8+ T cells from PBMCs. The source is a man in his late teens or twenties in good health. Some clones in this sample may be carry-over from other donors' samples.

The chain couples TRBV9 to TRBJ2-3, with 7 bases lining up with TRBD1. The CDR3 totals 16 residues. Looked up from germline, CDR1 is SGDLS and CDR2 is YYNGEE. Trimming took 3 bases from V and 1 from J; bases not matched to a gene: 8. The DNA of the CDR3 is TGTGCCAGCAGCGCCTGGACAGGAGGTCGCACAGATACGCAGTATTTT. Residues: CASSAWTGGRTDTQYF.

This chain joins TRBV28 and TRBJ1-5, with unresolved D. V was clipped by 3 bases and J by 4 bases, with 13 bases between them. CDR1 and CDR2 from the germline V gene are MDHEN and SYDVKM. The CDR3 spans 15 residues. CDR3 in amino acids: CASSFRAGGNQPQHF. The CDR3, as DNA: TGTGCCAGCAGTTTTAGAGCAGGAGGAAATCAGCCCCAGCATTTT.

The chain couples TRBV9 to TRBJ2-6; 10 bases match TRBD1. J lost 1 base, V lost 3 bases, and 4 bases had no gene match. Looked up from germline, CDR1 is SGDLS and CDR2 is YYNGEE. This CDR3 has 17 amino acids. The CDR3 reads CASSGPGQGSGANVLTF. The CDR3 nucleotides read TGTGCCAGCAGCGGACCGGGACAGGGGTCTGGGGCCAACGTCCTGACTTTC.

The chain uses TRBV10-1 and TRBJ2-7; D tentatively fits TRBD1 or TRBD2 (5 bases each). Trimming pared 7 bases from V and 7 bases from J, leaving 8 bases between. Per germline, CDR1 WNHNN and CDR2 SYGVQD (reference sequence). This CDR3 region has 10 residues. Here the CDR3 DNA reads TGCGCCAGCACAGGGACGGAGCAGTACTTC. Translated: CASTGTEQYF.

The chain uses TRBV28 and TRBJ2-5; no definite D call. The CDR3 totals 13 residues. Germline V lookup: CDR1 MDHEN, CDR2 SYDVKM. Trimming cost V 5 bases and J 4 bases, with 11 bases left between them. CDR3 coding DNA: TGTGCCAGCAGTAAGCCCTTAGGAGAGACCCAGTACTTC. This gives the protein CASSKPLGETQYF. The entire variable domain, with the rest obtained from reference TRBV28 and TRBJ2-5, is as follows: DVKVTQSSRYLVKRTGEKVFLECVQDMDHENMFWYRQDPGLGLRLIYFSYDVKMKEKGDIPEGYSVSREKKERFSLILESASTNQTSMYLCASSKPLGETQYFGPGTRLLVL.

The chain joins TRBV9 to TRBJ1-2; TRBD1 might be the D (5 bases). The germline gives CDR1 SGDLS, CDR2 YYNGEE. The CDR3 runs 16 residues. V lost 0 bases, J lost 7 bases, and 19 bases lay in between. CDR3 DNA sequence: TGTGCCAGCAGCGTAGATCGCCAAAAAGGGGTGACTGGCTACACCTTC. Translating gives CASSVDRQKGVTGYTF.

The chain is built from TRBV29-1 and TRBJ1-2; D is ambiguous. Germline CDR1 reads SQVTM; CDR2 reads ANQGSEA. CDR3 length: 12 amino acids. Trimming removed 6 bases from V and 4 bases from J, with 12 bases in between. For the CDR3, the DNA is TGCAGCGTCCCCGGGCGACCCTATGGCTACACCTTC. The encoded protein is CSVPGRPYGYTF.

This CDR3 is CASSLYTRGTDTQYF. Written as DNA, the CDR3 is TGTGCCAGCAGCTTATATACGCGGGGTACAGATACGCAGTATTTT. The chain combines TRBV7-6 with TRBJ2-3; the D gene is possibly TRBD2 (6 bases). The CDR3 spans 15 residues. Germline CDR1 reads SGHVS; CDR2 reads FNYEAQ. Trimming took 2 bases from V and 3 from J, leaving 12 bases between them.

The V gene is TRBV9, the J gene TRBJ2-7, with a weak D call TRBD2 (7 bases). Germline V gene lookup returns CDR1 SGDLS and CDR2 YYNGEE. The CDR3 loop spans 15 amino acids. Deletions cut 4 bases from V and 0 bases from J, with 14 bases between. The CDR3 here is CASSSGGDPSYEQYF. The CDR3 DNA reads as TGTGCCAGCAGCTCGGGGGGCGACCCCTCCTACGAGCAGTACTTC.

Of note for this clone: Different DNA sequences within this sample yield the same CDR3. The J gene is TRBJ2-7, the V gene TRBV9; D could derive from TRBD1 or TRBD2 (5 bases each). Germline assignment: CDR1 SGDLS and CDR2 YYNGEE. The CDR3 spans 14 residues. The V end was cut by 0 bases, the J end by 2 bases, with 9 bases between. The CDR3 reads CASSVGGITYEQYF. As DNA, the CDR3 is TGTGCCAGCAGCGTAGGGGGGATTACCTACGAGCAGTACTTC.

Here the CDR3 reads CASSDRQGRERETQYF. CDR3 nucleotides: TGTGCCAGCAGTGACCGACAGGGGAGAGAGCGAGAGACCCAGTACTTC. V usage is TRBV25-1 and J usage is TRBJ2-5, with 8 bases that match TRBD1. The V gene end was trimmed by 3 bases and the J gene end by 4 bases; junction bases not matched to a gene: 10. The germline V gene has CDR1 MGHDK and CDR2 SYGVNS. The CDR3 is made up of 16 amino acids. Combining the CDR3 with reference TRBV25-1 and TRBJ2-5 gives the whole variable domain EADIYQTPRYLVIGTGKKITLECSQTMGHDKMYWYQQDPGMELHLIHYSYGVNSTEKGDLSSESTVSRIRTEHFPLTLESARPSHTSQYLCASSDRQGRERETQYFGPGTRLLVL.

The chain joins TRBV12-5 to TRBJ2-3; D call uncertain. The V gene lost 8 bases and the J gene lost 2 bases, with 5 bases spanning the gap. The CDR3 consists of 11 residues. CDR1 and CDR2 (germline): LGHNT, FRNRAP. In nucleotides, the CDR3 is TGTGCTAGTTCCTTCACAGATACGCAGTATTTT. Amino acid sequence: CASSFTDTQYF.

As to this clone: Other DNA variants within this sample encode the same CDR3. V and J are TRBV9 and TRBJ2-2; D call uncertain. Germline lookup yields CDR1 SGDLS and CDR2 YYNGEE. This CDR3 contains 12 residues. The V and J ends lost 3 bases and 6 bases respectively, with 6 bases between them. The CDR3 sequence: CASSAGAGELFF. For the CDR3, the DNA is TGTGCCAGCAGCGCGGGTGCCGGGGAGCTGTTTTTT.

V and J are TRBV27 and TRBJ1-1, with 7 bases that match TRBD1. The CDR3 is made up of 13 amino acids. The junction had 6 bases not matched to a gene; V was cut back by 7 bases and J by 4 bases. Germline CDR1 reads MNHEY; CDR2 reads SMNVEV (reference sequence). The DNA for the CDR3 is TGTGCCAGCAAGCCGACAGGGCTCACTGAAGCTTTCTTT. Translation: CASKPTGLTEAFF.

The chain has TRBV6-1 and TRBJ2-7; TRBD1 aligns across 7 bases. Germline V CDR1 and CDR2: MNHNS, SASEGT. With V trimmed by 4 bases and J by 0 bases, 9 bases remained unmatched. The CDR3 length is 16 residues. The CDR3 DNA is TGTGCCAGCAGTGTACAGAGGGGGCCGAGCTCCTACGAGCAGTACTTC. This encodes CASSVQRGPSSYEQYF.

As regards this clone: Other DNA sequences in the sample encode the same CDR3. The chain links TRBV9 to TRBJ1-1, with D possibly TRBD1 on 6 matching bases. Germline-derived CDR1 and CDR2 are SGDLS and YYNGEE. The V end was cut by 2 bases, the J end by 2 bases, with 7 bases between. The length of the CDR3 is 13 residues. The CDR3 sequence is CASSVTGNTEAFF. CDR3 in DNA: TGTGCCAGCAGCGTGACAGGAAACACTGAAGCTTTCTTT. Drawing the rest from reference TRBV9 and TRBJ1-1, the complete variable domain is DSGVTQTPKHLITATGQRVTLRCSPRSGDLSVYWYQQSLDQGLQFLIQYYNGEERAKGNILERFSAQQFPDLHSELNLSSLELGDSALYFCASSVTGNTEAFFGQGTRLTVV.

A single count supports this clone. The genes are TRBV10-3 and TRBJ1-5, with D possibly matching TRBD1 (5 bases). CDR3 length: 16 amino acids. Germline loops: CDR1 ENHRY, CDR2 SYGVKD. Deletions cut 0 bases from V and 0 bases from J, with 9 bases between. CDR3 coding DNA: TGTGCCATCAGTGAGTCGACAGAAAATAGCAATCAGCCCCAGCATTTT. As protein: CAISESTENSNQPQHF.

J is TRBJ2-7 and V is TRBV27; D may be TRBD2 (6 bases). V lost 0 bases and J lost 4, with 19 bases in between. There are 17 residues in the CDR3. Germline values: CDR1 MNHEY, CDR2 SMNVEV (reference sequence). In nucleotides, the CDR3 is TGTGCCAGCAGTTTATCTAATACGGGAGACCCCAGGTACGAGCAGTACTTC. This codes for CASSLSNTGDPRYEQYF.

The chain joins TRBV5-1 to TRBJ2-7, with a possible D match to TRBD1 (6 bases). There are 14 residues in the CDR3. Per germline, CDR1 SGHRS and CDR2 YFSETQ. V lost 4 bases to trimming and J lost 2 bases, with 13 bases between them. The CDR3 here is CASSGGAHPYEQYF. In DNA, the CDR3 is TGCGCCAGCAGCGGGGGCGCCCACCCCTACGAGCAGTACTTC.

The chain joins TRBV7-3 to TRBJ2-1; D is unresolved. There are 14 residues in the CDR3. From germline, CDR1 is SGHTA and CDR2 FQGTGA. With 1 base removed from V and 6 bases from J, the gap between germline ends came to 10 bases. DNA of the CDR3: TGTGCCAGCAGCTTAAACGTTAGACCCAATGAGCAGTTCTTC. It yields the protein CASSLNVRPNEQFF. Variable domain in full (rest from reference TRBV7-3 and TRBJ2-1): GAGVSQTPSNKVTEKGKYVELRCDPISGHTALYWYRQSLGQGPEFLIYFQGTGAADDSGLPNDRFFAVRPEGSVSTLKIQRTERGDSAVYLCASSLNVRPNEQFFGPGTRLTVL.

CDR3: CASSWTGTDLWGNTEAFF. The CDR3, as DNA: TGCGCCAGCAGCTGGACCGGGACAGACCTTTGGGGGAACACTGAAGCTTTCTTT. V and J are TRBV5-1 and TRBJ1-1, with 7 positions matching TRBD1. The junction had 15 bases not matched to a gene; V was cut back by 3 bases and J by 1 base. In germline, CDR1 is SGHRS, CDR2 YFSETQ. The CDR3 is made up of 18 amino acids.

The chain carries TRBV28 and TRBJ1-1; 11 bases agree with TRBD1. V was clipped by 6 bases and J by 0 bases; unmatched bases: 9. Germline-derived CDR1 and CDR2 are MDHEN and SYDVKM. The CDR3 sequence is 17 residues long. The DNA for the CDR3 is TGTGCCAGCAGGGGGGACAGGGGGTGGGTCCTGAACACTGAAGCTTTCTTT. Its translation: CASRGDRGWVLNTEAFF.

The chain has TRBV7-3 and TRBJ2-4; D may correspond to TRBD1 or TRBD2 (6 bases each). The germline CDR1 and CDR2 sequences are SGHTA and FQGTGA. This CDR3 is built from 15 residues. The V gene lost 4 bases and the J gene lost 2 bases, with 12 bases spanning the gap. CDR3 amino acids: CASSSWGATKNIQYF. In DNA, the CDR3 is TGTGCCAGCAGCTCGTGGGGGGCAACCAAAAACATTCAGTACTTC.

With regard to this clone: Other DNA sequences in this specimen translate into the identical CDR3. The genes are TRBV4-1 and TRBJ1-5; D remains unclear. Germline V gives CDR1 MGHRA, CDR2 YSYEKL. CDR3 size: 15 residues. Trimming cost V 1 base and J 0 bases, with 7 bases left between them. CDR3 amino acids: CASSQGQHSNQPQHF. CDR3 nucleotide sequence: TGCGCCAGCAGCCAAGGGCAGCATAGCAATCAGCCCCAGCATTTT.

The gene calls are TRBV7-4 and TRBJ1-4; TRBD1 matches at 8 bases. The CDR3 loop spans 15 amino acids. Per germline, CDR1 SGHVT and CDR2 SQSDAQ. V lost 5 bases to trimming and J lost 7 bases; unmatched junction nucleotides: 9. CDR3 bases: TGTGCCAGCAGCCAGACAACAGGGGGGAGTGAAAAACTGTTTTTT. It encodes CASSQTTGGSEKLFF.

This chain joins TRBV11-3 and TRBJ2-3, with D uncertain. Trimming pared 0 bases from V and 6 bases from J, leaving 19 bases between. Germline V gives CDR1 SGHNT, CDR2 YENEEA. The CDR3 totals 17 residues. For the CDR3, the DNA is TGTGCCAGCAGCTTAGATATAGGGCCAGCAGACGCGGATACGCAGTATTTT. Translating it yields CASSLDIGPADADTQYF.

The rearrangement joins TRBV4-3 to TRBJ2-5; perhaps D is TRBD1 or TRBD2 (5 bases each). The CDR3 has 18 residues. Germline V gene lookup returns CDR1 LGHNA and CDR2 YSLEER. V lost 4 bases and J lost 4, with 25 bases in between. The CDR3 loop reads CASSPAVKWGEGGETQYF. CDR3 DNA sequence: TGCGCCAGCAGCCCCGCGGTGAAGTGGGGCGAAGGAGGAGAGACCCAGTACTTC.

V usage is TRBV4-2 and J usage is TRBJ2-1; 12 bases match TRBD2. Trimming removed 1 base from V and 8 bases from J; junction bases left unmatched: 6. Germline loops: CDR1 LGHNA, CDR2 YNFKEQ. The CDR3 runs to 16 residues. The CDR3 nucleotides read TGTGCCAGCAGCCAAGGGAGGACTAGCGGGACCTATGAGCAGTTCTTC. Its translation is CASSQGRTSGTYEQFF.

This CDR3 reads CASSLKQGSNTEAFF. CDR3 nucleotides: TGCGCCAGCAGCTTGAAACAGGGGTCGAACACTGAAGCTTTCTTT. V usage is TRBV5-1 and J usage is TRBJ1-1; 7 bases line up with TRBD1. The germline gives CDR1 SGHRS, CDR2 YFSETQ. J lost 1 base, V lost 1 base, and 4 bases had no gene match. The CDR3 totals 15 residues.

CDR3 in amino acids: CASSFVKGAYGYTF. The CDR3 nucleotides read TGTGCCAGCAGTTTCGTAAAGGGAGCCTATGGCTACACCTTC. This sequence joins TRBV6-5 and TRBJ1-2; D is uncertain. The germline V and J ends were trimmed by 4 bases and 4 bases, with 13 bases remaining between them. This CDR3 comprises 14 residues. Germline V gene sequence: CDR1 MNHEY, CDR2 SVGAGI.

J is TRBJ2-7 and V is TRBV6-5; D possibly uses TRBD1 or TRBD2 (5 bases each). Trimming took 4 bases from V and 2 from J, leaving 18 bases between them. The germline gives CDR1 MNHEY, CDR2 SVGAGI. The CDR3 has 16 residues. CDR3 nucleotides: TGTGCCAGCAGTTTGACTCCGGGACCCAGGGCCTACGAGCAGTACTTC. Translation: CASSLTPGPRAYEQYF.

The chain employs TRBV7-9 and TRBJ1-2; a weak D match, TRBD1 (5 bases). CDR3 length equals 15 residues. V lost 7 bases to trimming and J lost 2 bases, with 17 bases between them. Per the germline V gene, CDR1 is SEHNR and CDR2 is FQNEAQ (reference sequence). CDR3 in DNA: TGTGCCAGCACTTCTATAAGGGGTCCCAACTATGGCTACACCTTC. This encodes CASTSIRGPNYGYTF.